Sequencing of this T cell receptor beta chain was carried out in a study of Tregs in tolerant kidney transplant recipients. CDR1 is KGHSH, CDR2 LQKENI, per germline. The CDR3 has 13 residues. With 4 bases removed from V and 1 base from J, the gap between germline ends came to 7 bases. The data were produced by immunoSEQ multiplex PCR, yet TCRdb's version contains in-frame clones alone and is incomplete. The sample has about 240,000 clones, around 82% seen once. This clone was seen more than once but under ten times. CD4+CD25+CD127- Tregs, CD4+CD25- non-Tregs, CD4 and CD8 cells were sorted. Sequences were obtained from CD4+ T cells from blood. The source of this sequence is a human donor in good health. V and J are TRBV18 and TRBJ1-1; a weak D match, TRBD1 (5 bases). The CDR3 coding sequence is TGTGCCAGCTCACTTCAGGGGAACACTGAAGCTTTCTTT. Protein product: CASSLQGNTEAFF.